This T cell receptor beta chain derives from a study of T cells in localized non-small cell lung cancer. Method: immunoSEQ multiplex PCR; TCRdb's copy keeps in-frame clones and lacks some. The data show thousands of clones, with around 30% seen just once and roughly 12% held by the top ten. Study findings and constraints: The study sequenced only one region of the tumor. As a result, intratumor heterogeneity could not be excluded and remains possible. Uninvolved adjacent lung showed the highest T cell clonality, exceeding tumor. Higher blood T cell density went with longer overall survival.

Concerning this clone: Its matching antigen is unknown.

CDR3 size: 16 residues. Per the germline V gene, CDR1 is SGHDN and CDR2 is FVKESK. V was pared by 5 bases and J by 5 bases, with 6 bases of the junction left unmatched. The input for sequencing was normal lung tissue next to the tumor, taken before any cancer treatment. The source of this sequence is a male donor at least 60 years old with stage I squamous cell lung carcinoma. The chain joins TRBV14 to TRBJ2-3, with 14 bases lining up with TRBD2. The CDR3 DNA is TGTGCCAGCAGCGATCCGGGACTAGCGGGGGAAGATACGCAGTATTTT. It translates to CASSDPGLAGEDTQYF.